The 22 T cell receptor beta chains reported below all come from one sample, sequenced in a study of blood T cell repertoires in COVID-19. This table comes from immunoSEQ multiplex PCR, and its TCRdb copy is limited to in-frame clones, with some not included. This sample has some 350,000 clones; roughly 86% occur once, and the top ten carry about 3%. Material for sequencing was peripheral blood. These receptor sequences come from a human donor in a cohort sampled during active COVID-19.

This chain's CDR3 is CASSYTLAGGTDTQYF. The DNA for the CDR3 is TGTGCCAGCAGTTACACTCTAGCGGGGGGCACAGATACGCAGTATTTT. This rearrangement joins TRBV6-6 to TRBJ2-3; 10 bases agree with TRBD2. V was clipped by 2 bases and J by 1 base; unmatched bases: 3. This CDR3 contains 16 residues. Looked up from germline, CDR1 is MNHNY and CDR2 is SVGAGI (reference sequence).

This chain joins TRBV19 and TRBJ2-7; weak D call: TRBD1 (5 bases). Germline V gene data show CDR1 as LNHDA and CDR2 as SQIVND (reference sequence). V shed 5 bases and J shed 5 bases, with 13 bases lying between them. CDR3 length: 13 residues. In DNA, the CDR3 is TGTGCCAGTAGTGAGCAGGGTAGCAACGAGCAGTACTTC. This translates into CASSEQGSNEQYF.

This chain joins TRBV28 and TRBJ2-7, with 9 bases fitting TRBD2. CDR1 and CDR2 (germline): MDHEN, SYDVKM. This CDR3 spans 18 amino acids. V gave up 6 bases and J gave up 5 bases; unmatched junction bases: 20. The CDR3 nucleotides are TGTGCCAGCAGCCCCCCTCCCCGATCGGCGGGAGGGCCCGACGAGCAGTACTTC. Translated: CASSPPPRSAGGPDEQYF.

In nucleotides, the CDR3 is TGTGCCAGCAGTAGGATCGGGAGCTCCTATAATTCACCCCTCCACTTT. Protein sequence: CASSRIGSSYNSPLHF. The chain employs TRBV2 and TRBJ1-6; D unclear. The V gene lost 5 bases and the J gene lost 0 bases, with 11 bases spanning the gap. This CDR3 is 16 amino acids long. The V gene's germline CDR1 is SNHLY and CDR2 FYNNEI.

This chain links TRBV5-6 with TRBJ2-3; 13 nucleotides align to TRBD2. Germline-derived CDR1 and CDR2 are SGHDT and YYEEEE. The CDR3 extends over 16 amino acids. V lost 4 bases to trimming and J lost 6 bases; unmatched junction nucleotides: 8. This chain's CDR3 is CASSPGLAGRGDTQYF. CDR3 sequence (DNA): TGTGCCAGCAGCCCGGGACTAGCGGGGAGGGGGGATACGCAGTATTTT.

V and J are TRBV6-6 and TRBJ1-1; D not certain. Looked up from germline, CDR1 is MNHNY and CDR2 is SVGAGI (reference sequence). Trimming pared 2 bases from V and 0 bases from J, leaving 7 bases between. The CDR3 is 14 amino acids. CDR3 coding DNA: TGTGCCAGCAGTTACGGACTCATGAACACTGAAGCTTTCTTT. Its protein is CASSYGLMNTEAFF.

This clone was observed a single time. The chain couples TRBV6-1 to TRBJ2-7; D is undetermined. Deletions cut 2 bases from V and 1 base from J, with 12 bases between. Looked up from germline, CDR1 is MNHNS and CDR2 is SASEGT. This CDR3 has 15 residues. CDR3 nucleotide sequence: TGTGCCAGCAGTGAATGGTCGAGTGAATCCTACGAGCAGTACTTC. This gives the protein CASSEWSSESYEQYF.

The chain links TRBV19 to TRBJ2-5, with 9 bases fitting TRBD1. Trimming at V came to 8 bases and at J to 3 bases, leaving 7 bases not matched to a gene. This CDR3 is 14 amino acids long. CDR1 LNHDA and CDR2 SQIVND come from the germline V gene (reference sequence). The CDR3 DNA is TGTGCCAGTGGAAAGGGACAGGGAGAAGAGACCCAGTACTTC. Translating gives CASGKGQGEETQYF.

J is TRBJ1-1 and V is TRBV28; D ambiguous. CDR1 and CDR2 from the germline V gene are MDHEN and SYDVKM. The CDR3 extends over 15 amino acids. The V and J ends lost 2 bases and 4 bases respectively, with 14 bases between them. The CDR3 here is CASSLGGEIVTEAFF. The CDR3 DNA follows: TGTGCCAGCAGTTTAGGCGGGGAGATTGTCACTGAAGCTTTCTTT.

With respect to this clone: A junction end diverges from the germline sequence, so it may reflect a read error. This chain connects TRBV7-7 to TRBJ2-5, with 12 bases lining up with TRBD2. Germline-derived CDR1 and CDR2 are SSHAT and FNYEAQ (reference sequence). The CDR3 is made up of 15 amino acids. The CDR3 nucleotides are TGTGCTAGCAGCTCTAGCGGGGGGGCCTCAGAGACCCAGTACTTC. It translates to CASSSSGGASETQYF.

This clone has just a few counts. V is TRBV18 and J is TRBJ2-7, with a weak D call TRBD2 (6 bases). The germline V gene encodes CDR1 KGHSH and CDR2 LQKENI. Between the trimmed V and J ends, which lost 3 bases and 0 bases, there was a span of 12 bases. This CDR3 region has 15 residues. The CDR3 protein is CASSPGLQSSYEQYF. The CDR3 DNA reads TGTGCCAGCTCACCGGGACTCCAAAGCTCCTACGAGCAGTACTTC.

The chain combines TRBV30 with TRBJ2-1; 11 nucleotides agree with TRBD2. J gave up 7 bases and V 3 bases, and 2 bases lay outside the gene matches. The CDR3 contains 13 residues. Germline V gene sequence: CDR1 GTSNPN, CDR2 SVGIG (reference sequence). Here the CDR3 reads CAWRGLAENEQFF. The CDR3 DNA is TGTGCCTGGAGGGGACTAGCGGAAAATGAGCAGTTCTTC.

The chain links TRBV28 to TRBJ2-3; D ambiguous. Trimming left V 1 base short and J 0 bases short, with 5 bases between. This CDR3 has 14 residues. From germline, CDR1 is MDHEN and CDR2 SYDVKM. CDR3 in amino acids: CASSLSPSTDTQYF. The CDR3 DNA reads as TGTGCCAGCAGTTTATCCCCGAGCACAGATACGCAGTATTTT.

The chain carries TRBV6-1 and TRBJ2-5; 8 bases are a match to TRBD1. There are 15 residues in the CDR3. CDR1 MNHNS and CDR2 SASEGT come from the germline V gene. J was trimmed by 0 bases and V by 2 bases; bases with no gene match: 2. The CDR3 DNA reads as TGTGCCAGCAGTGAAATGACAGGGGACCAAGAGACCCAGTACTTC. This sequence encodes CASSEMTGDQETQYF.

The V call is TRBV10-3, the J call TRBJ1-1; D might be TRBD1 (5 bases). With 4 bases removed from V and 1 base from J, the gap between germline ends came to 10 bases. Germline CDR1 ENHRY, CDR2 SYGVKD. This CDR3 has 14 amino acids. CDR3 nucleotide sequence: TGTGCCATCAGTGGCCGCGGGGGGAACACTGAAGCTTTCTTT. It is translated as CAISGRGGNTEAFF.

The chain links TRBV9 to TRBJ2-7; D is unresolved. CDR3 length: 15 residues. Trimming took off 2 bases at V and 0 bases at J, with 12 bases between the two ends. CDR1 and CDR2 (germline): SGDLS, YYNGEE. In DNA form, the CDR3 reads TGTGCCAGCAGCGTGAGCTTTTCGAGCTCCTACGAGCAGTACTTC. This gives the protein CASSVSFSSSYEQYF.

The chain employs TRBV19 and TRBJ2-7; 7 nucleotides match TRBD1. This CDR3 has 15 amino acids. CDR1 LNHDA and CDR2 SQIVND come from the germline V gene (reference sequence). The J segment lost 1 base and the V segment lost 8 bases, leaving 11 bases of the junction unmatched. The CDR3 region has the DNA TGTGCCAGTCGCTATACGGGACAGACTTCCTACGAGCAGTACTTC. It encodes CASRYTGQTSYEQYF. Variable domain in full (rest from reference TRBV19 and TRBJ2-7): DGGITQSPKYLFRKEGQNVTLSCEQNLNHDAMYWYRQDPGQGLRLIYYSQIVNDFQKGDIAEGYSVSREKKESFPLTVTSAQKNPTAFYLCASRYTGQTSYEQYFGPGTRLTVT.

The V call is TRBV19, the J call TRBJ1-6; D is perhaps TRBD1 (6 bases). V gave up 5 bases and J gave up 3 bases, with 14 bases separating them. The CDR3 consists of 16 residues. CDR1 LNHDA and CDR2 SQIVND come from the germline V gene (reference sequence). The CDR3 coding sequence is TGTGCCAGTAGTCTCGGACAGCCCCTCTATAATTCACCCCTCCACTTT. Its protein product is CASSLGQPLYNSPLHF.

The gene calls are TRBV27 and TRBJ2-7, with TRBD1 identical over 7 bases. CDR1 is MNHEY, CDR2 SMNVEV, per germline (reference sequence). The CDR3 loop spans 15 amino acids. The ends lost 6 bases at V and 2 bases at J; junction bases unmatched: 10. DNA for the CDR3: TGTGCCAGCAGCCTAAGGGGACAGAATACCTACGAGCAGTACTTC. It specifies CASSLRGQNTYEQYF.

J is TRBJ2-2 and V is TRBV27; 8 bases are shared with TRBD1. The trim removed 5 bases at V and 5 bases at J, leaving 13 bases unmatched. There are 17 residues in the CDR3. Germline assignment: CDR1 MNHEY and CDR2 SMNVEV (reference sequence). CDR3 region: CASSPGPGQEHTGELFF. The CDR3 nucleotides read TGTGCCAGCAGTCCAGGGCCGGGACAGGAGCATACCGGGGAGCTGTTTTTT.

A note on this clone: The same CDR3 is also encoded by other DNA sequences in this sample. The chain is built from TRBV27 and TRBJ1-6; D is undetermined. Per germline, CDR1 MNHEY and CDR2 SMNVEV (reference sequence). V was trimmed by 3 bases and J by 7 bases, leaving 4 bases between them. This CDR3 contains 12 residues. CDR3 nucleotides: TGTGCCAGCAGTTTCCTCAATTCACCCCTCCACTTT. Protein sequence: CASSFLNSPLHF.

The chain combines TRBV29-1 with TRBJ1-4; TRBD1 might be the D (5 bases). Germline V lookup: CDR1 SQVTM, CDR2 ANQGSEA. The CDR3 runs 14 residues. Trimming stripped 6 bases from V and 4 bases from J, with 15 bases between. DNA for the CDR3: TGCAGCGTCTCTTGGGGGAGGGTTAATGAAAAACTGTTTTTT. Protein product: CSVSWGRVNEKLFF.